This is a list of T cell receptor beta chains from one sample in a study of blood T cell repertoires in COVID-19. Profiled with immunoSEQ multiplex PCR; TCRdb holds only in-frame clones, not every one. In the table there are fewer than 350,000 clones, under 95% of which are singletons. Sequenced material: PBMCs or T cells enriched from blood (not recorded which). The receptors were gathered from a man aged 40-49 years who had been exposed to COVID-19. Each CDR3 is given with its conserved first and last residue. D genes are given only for firm matches. Clone size, where shown, is once, few, many, or a class for clones that have expanded.

J gene	clone size	D gene	V gene	CDR3 protein	CDR3 DNA
TRBJ2-2	.	TRBD2	TRBV6-4	CASSERAGEGTGELFF	TGTGCCAGCAGTGAAAGAGCGGGAGAGGGCACCGGGGAGCTGTTTTTT
TRBJ1-3	.	.	TRBV28	CASKTASGGGNTIYF	TGTGCCAGCAAGACAGCCTCGGGTGGAGGAAACACCATATATTTT
TRBJ2-2	few	TRBD1	TRBV18	CASSRDRGGVNTGELFF	TGTGCCAGCTCAAGGGACAGAGGGGGAGTGAACACCGGGGAGCTGTTTTTT
TRBJ1-6	.	TRBD1	TRBV28	CASSPPTGASNSPLHF	TGTGCCAGCAGTCCCCCGACAGGGGCCAGTAATTCACCCCTCCACTTT
TRBJ2-5	.	TRBD1	TRBV14	CASSQGYSTGEETQYF	TGTGCCAGCAGCCAAGGGTATTCGACAGGGGAAGAGACCCAGTACTTC
TRBJ1-2	.	.	TRBV28	CASSSVYGYTF	TGTGCCAGCAGTTCGGTCTATGGCTACACCTTC
TRBJ2-5	.	TRBD2	TRBV4-1	CASSRNQAGERETQYF	TGCGCCAGCAGTCGTAACCAGGCGGGAGAGAGGGAGACCCAGTACTTC
TRBJ2-1	.	.	TRBV4-3	CASSQGASGEQFF	TGCGCCAGCAGCCAGGGAGCTAGTGGTGAGCAGTTCTTC
TRBJ1-2	.	.	TRBV12-3/TRBV12-4	CASSLRRNYGYTF	TGTGCCAGCAGTTTACGCAGAAACTATGGCTACACCTTC
TRBJ2-5	.	.	TRBV3-1/TRBV3-2	CASSQDLTERETQYF	TGTGCCAGCAGCCAAGATCTGACAGAGAGAGAGACCCAGTACTTC
TRBJ1-2	.	.	TRBV29-1	CSVEATLGHRYYGYTF	TGCAGCGTTGAAGCCACCCTGGGACACCGATACTATGGCTACACCTTC
TRBJ2-2	.	.	TRBV24-1	CATSDLRQGSNTGELFF	TGTGCCACCAGTGATTTGAGGCAGGGCTCGAACACCGGGGAGCTGTTTTTT
TRBJ2-5	once	.	TRBV28	CASSISLGGKETQYF	TGTGCCAGCAGTATCTCCCTTGGAGGAAAAGAGACCCAGTACTTC
TRBJ2-1	.	.	TRBV18	CASSPRPGDSYNEQFF	TGTGCCAGCTCACCACGGCCAGGGGACTCCTACAATGAGCAGTTCTTC
TRBJ2-5	.	TRBD2	TRBV19	CASSITAGDETQYF	TGTGCCAGTAGTATAACGGCGGGAGATGAGACCCAGTACTTC
TRBJ2-7	.	TRBD2	TRBV9	CASSPQLAGTYEQYF	TGTGCCAGCAGCCCCCAATTAGCGGGAACCTACGAGCAGTACTTC
TRBJ2-1	.	TRBD2	TRBV15	CATSRELAGTSGISSYNEQFF	TGTGCCACCAGCAGAGAGTTAGCCGGGACTAGCGGGATCAGCTCCTACAATGAGCAGTTCTTC
TRBJ1-2	.	.	TRBV7-2	CASSPFAGGVYGYTF	TGTGCCAGCAGCCCCTTTGCGGGCGGGGTCTATGGCTACACCTTC
TRBJ2-1	once	TRBD2	TRBV12-5	CASGLGLAGYNEQFF	TGTGCTAGTGGTTTAGGGCTAGCGGGTTACAATGAGCAGTTCTTC
TRBJ1-5	.	TRBD1	TRBV19	CASKRGQGRNQPQHF	TGTGCCAGTAAAAGGGGACAGGGCCGGAATCAGCCCCAGCATTTT